This T cell receptor (beta chain) was identified during a study of T cell repertoires in cytomegalovirus infection. On the study more broadly: Newly reported HLA-C-restricted and thoroughly characterized HLA-B-restricted CMV epitopes were employed. Indications came from public TCR beta signatures; they pointed to CMV infection and to a matching HLA type. General study results and limits: People with CMV and the relevant HLA were identified by cumulative public TCR beta family frequency. HLA-C-restricted CMV clonotypes gave the most frequent clonotype in two of eight donors.

This clonotype was seen a few times. Its antigen is unknown. TCRdb reprocessed the reads with MiXCR, giving one entry per CDR3 protein. The sample records about 700,000 distinct CDR3 sequences, roughly 36% being singletons. CDR1 is SGHTA and CDR2 is FQGNSA in the germline V gene. The CDR3 length is 13 residues. The V end was cut by 11 bases, the J end by 7 bases, with 21 bases between. The input for sequencing was cultured PBMCs, taken from culture after CMV antigen stimulation. The genes are TRBV7-2 and TRBJ2-7; D may be TRBD2 (5 bases). The clonotype comes from a human donor in good health (CMV status not recorded). Some clones in this sample may be carry-over from other donors' samples. In nucleotides, the CDR3 is TGTGCCGCCGGGAATGGCGGGCTGGGGGAGCAGTACTTC. Translation: CAAGNGGLGEQYF.